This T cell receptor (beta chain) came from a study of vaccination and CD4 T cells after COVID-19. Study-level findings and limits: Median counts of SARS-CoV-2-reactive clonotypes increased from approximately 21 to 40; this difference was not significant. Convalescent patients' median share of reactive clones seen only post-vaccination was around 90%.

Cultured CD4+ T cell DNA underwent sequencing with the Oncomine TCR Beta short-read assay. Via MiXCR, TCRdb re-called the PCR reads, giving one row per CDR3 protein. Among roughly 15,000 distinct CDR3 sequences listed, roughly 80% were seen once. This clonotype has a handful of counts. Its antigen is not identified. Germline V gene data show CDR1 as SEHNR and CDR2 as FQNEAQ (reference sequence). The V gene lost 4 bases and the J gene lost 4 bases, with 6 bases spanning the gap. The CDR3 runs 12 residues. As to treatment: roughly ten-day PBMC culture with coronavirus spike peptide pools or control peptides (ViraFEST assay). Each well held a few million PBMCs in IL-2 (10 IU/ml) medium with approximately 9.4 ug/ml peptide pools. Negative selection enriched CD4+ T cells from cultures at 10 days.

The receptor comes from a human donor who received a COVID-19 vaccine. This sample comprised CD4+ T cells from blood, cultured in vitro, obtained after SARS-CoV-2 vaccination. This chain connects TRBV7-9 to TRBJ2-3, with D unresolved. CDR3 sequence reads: CASSSSADTQYF. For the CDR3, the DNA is TGTGCCAGCAGCTCCTCCGCAGATACGCAGTATTTT.